Many counts were recorded for the clone carrying this TCR beta chain. Its antigen is unknown. The sorted libraries started from about a million CD4+ or CD8+ T cells. V was cut by 2 bases and J by 3 bases, with 17 bases left in between. This CDR3 has 16 residues. CDR1 is MNHEY and CDR2 is SMNVEV in the germline V gene (reference sequence). The data belong to a study of neurological immune-mediated disorders. 5'RACE with 10-nucleotide random UMIs produced the cDNA. In TCRdb, the 5' RACE reads were re-called with MiXCR into one record per CDR3 protein. The sample lists approximately 18,000 distinct CDR3 sequences; 3% to 4.5% were seen once. Study-wide points: None of the CDR3 amino acid sequences found in expanded clones was shared across subjects. This suggests that the TCR-beta repertoires were private in all groups. HTLV-1-associated myelopathy had the most TCR clonal expansion, and multiple sclerosis had the least, less than healthy controls.

The chain uses TRBV27 and TRBJ2-7; tentatively, D is TRBD2 (5 bases). This TCR derives from a middle-aged woman in good health. Input material: CD8+ T cells from blood. The chain's CDR3 is CASSLSIEGIGYEQYF. For the CDR3, the DNA is TGTGCCAGCAGTTTAAGTATCGAGGGTATCGGCTACGAGCAGTACTTC.